This T cell receptor (beta chain) derives from a study of blood T cell repertoires in COVID-19. Study-wide context: Acute and convalescent COVID-19 specimens originated in the United States, Italy and Spain. In each case, the material was cDNA or gDNA derived from T cells, B-cell-depleted T cells, or PBMCs.

Assay used: immunoSEQ multiplex PCR; TCRdb lists only in-frame clones, some missing. The sample holds 250,000 or so clones; 80% to 90% are singletons and the top ten take about 4.6%. Germline CDR1 is SGDLS and CDR2 is YYNGEE. This CDR3 is built from 17 residues. Trimming cost V 3 bases and J 4 bases, with 21 bases left between them. The sequence derives from a woman between 40 and 50 years old who had recovered from COVID-19. The V gene is TRBV9, the J gene TRBJ2-3; D possibly corresponds to TRBD1 (5 bases). The source material was peripheral blood. The CDR3 region is CASSDGQGRIRPDTQYF. The CDR3 DNA reads as TGTGCCAGCAGCGACGGTCAGGGAAGGATTCGCCCAGATACGCAGTATTTT.